Shown below are 26 T cell receptor beta chains from a single sample sequenced in a study of blood T cell repertoires in COVID-19. The method was immunoSEQ multiplex PCR; TCRdb's version includes in-frame clones alone and lacks a portion of them. The sample has roughly 180,000 clones, around four fifths seen once. The sequenced sample consisted of PBMCs or T cells enriched from blood (not recorded which). The receptors originated from a woman aged 50 to 60 in a cohort exposed to, infected with or recovered from COVID-19 (not recorded which).

V gene TRBV30 combines with J gene TRBJ2-3, with D perhaps TRBD2 (5 bases). The length of the CDR3 is 14 residues. Trimming pared 0 bases from V and 6 bases from J, leaving 13 bases between. Germline CDR1 reads GTSNPN; CDR2 reads SVGIG (reference sequence). The CDR3 spells CAWSVGSTGDTQYF. The CDR3 nucleotides read TGTGCCTGGAGTGTAGGCAGCACGGGGGATACGCAGTATTTT.

V usage is TRBV7-8 and J usage is TRBJ2-7; 9 nucleotides agree with TRBD1. CDR3 length: 16 amino acids. The J segment lost 4 bases and the V segment lost 3 bases, leaving 10 bases of the junction unmatched. Germline CDR1 and CDR2: SGHVS and FQNEAQ. This CDR3 reads CASSFNEPGTGYEQYF. CDR3 coding DNA: TGTGCCAGCAGCTTCAACGAACCCGGGACAGGGTACGAGCAGTACTTC.

This sequence joins TRBV27 and TRBJ1-1, with 9 bases fitting TRBD1. From germline, CDR1 is MNHEY and CDR2 SMNVEV (reference sequence). Trimming cost V 4 bases and J 0 bases; bases outside gene matches: 9. The CDR3 runs 17 residues. CDR3 in DNA: TGTGCCAGCAGTTCCTCAAGACAGGGGGTCGTGAACACTGAAGCTTTCTTT. This codes for CASSSSRQGVVNTEAFF.

This chain joins TRBV6-6 and TRBJ1-6, with 9 bases matching TRBD1. V lost 5 bases, J lost 2 bases, and 4 bases stayed unmatched. CDR3 length equals 16 residues. Germline V CDR1 and CDR2: MNHNY, SVGAGI (reference sequence). The CDR3: CASSRDREAYNSPLHF. DNA for the CDR3: TGTGCCAGCAGTAGGGACAGGGAAGCCTATAATTCACCCCTCCACTTT.

This clone was seen once. The rearrangement uses TRBV19 and TRBJ1-5, with 7 nucleotides matching TRBD1. The CDR3 has 15 amino acids. V gave up 4 bases and J gave up 6 bases; unmatched junction bases: 9. Germline loops: CDR1 LNHDA, CDR2 SQIVND (reference sequence). The CDR3, as DNA: TGTGCCAGTAGTACAGGGGGTTCGGGTGGTCAGCCCCAGCATTTT. Residues: CASSTGGSGGQPQHF.

This clone showed up just once. The V and J genes are TRBV29-1 and TRBJ1-1; weak D call: TRBD1 (6 bases). The CDR3 sequence is 13 residues long. CDR1 and CDR2 from the germline V gene are SQVTM and ANQGSEA. V lost 5 bases and J lost 5, with 15 bases in between. The DNA for the CDR3 is TGCAGCGTTCAGGGGAGTTTAAAGACTGAAGCTTTCTTT. Its translation is CSVQGSLKTEAFF.

This chain links TRBV29-1 with TRBJ1-2; the match to TRBD1 covers 10 bases. The CDR3 is 17 residues long. From germline, CDR1 is SQVTM and CDR2 ANQGSEA. J was trimmed by 7 bases and V by 8 bases; bases with no gene match: 22. Written as DNA, the CDR3 is TGCAGCCAGAAAACCACCGGGACAGGGGATAGTAATCGTGGCTACACCTTC. Encoded protein: CSQKTTGTGDSNRGYTF. Looking up the rest from reference TRBV29-1 and TRBJ1-2 gives the full variable domain: SAVISQKPSRDICQRGTSLTIQCQVDSQVTMMFWYRQQPGQSLTLIATANQGSEATYESGFVIDKFPISRPNLTFSTLTVSNMSPEDSSIYLCSQKTTGTGDSNRGYTFGSGTRLTVV.

The rearrangement uses TRBV7-9 and TRBJ1-1, with 7 nucleotides matching TRBD1. Germline lookup yields CDR1 SEHNR and CDR2 FQNEAQ (reference sequence). The CDR3 covers 15 residues. Trimming at V came to 6 bases and at J to 4 bases, leaving 11 bases not matched to a gene. This chain's CDR3 is CASRPKDRLGTEAFF. CDR3 in DNA: TGTGCCAGCAGACCTAAGGACAGGCTGGGCACTGAAGCTTTCTTT. Complete variable domain (other parts from reference TRBV7-9 and TRBJ1-1): DTGVSQNPRHKITKRGQNVTFRCDPISEHNRLYWYRQTLGQGPEFLTYFQNEAQLEKSRLLSDRFSAERPKGSFSTLEIQRTEQGDSAMYLCASRPKDRLGTEAFFGQGTRLTVV.

The V and J genes are TRBV29-1 and TRBJ2-5; a possible D gene is TRBD2 (6 bases). The CDR3 is made up of 14 amino acids. Per germline, CDR1 SQVTM and CDR2 ANQGSEA. V was shortened by 6 bases and J by 2 bases, with 16 bases between the two germline ends. CDR3: CSVTGVATQETQYF. The DNA of the CDR3 is TGCAGCGTCACGGGGGTGGCAACTCAAGAGACCCAGTACTTC.

The chain has TRBV28 and TRBJ1-5; 9 nucleotides align to TRBD1. The CDR3 totals 15 residues. Germline V gene data show CDR1 as MDHEN and CDR2 as SYDVKM. V shed 3 bases, J shed 2 bases, and the junction held 2 bases outside the gene matches. CDR3 coding DNA: TGTGCCAGCAGTTTGGACAGGGGAGGCAATCAGCCCCAGCATTTT. Translation gives CASSLDRGGNQPQHF.

The V and J genes are TRBV21-1 and TRBJ2-5; the table assigns TRBD1, which was not confirmed against the DNA. TRBV21-1 is flagged as a pseudogene. The CDR3 has 13 residues. The CDR3 sequence: CASRLQSQETQYF. The CDR3 DNA is TGTGCCAGCAGGCTACAGAGTCAAGAGACCCAGTACTTC.

The table lists this clone with a few counts. This chain joins TRBV4-3 and TRBJ2-1; 10 positions agree with TRBD2. V trimming: 0 bases; J trimming: 7 bases; junction bases outside the gene matches: 15. CDR1 and CDR2 from the germline V gene are LGHNA and YSLEER. This CDR3 has 19 amino acids. CDR3 nucleotides: TGCGCCAGCAGCCAAGATTCGACTAGCGGGCCGATGGCCGAGAATGAGCAGTTCTTC. Translation gives CASSQDSTSGPMAENEQFF.

The chain couples TRBV19 to TRBJ2-3, with 9 bases fitting TRBD2. Germline V gene lookup returns CDR1 LNHDA and CDR2 SQIVND (reference sequence). This CDR3 contains 14 residues. V dropped 4 bases and J dropped 4; count of bases not matched to a gene: 3. CDR3 amino acids: CASSTGGRADTQYF. CDR3 coding DNA: TGTGCCAGTAGTACGGGCGGGAGGGCAGATACGCAGTATTTT.

The chain carries TRBV27 and TRBJ1-5; the D is unclear. Between the trimmed V and J ends, which lost 0 bases and 2 bases, there was a span of 8 bases. The CDR3 totals 15 residues. Germline CDR1 MNHEY, CDR2 SMNVEV (reference sequence). The CDR3: CASSLSVSGNQPQHF. Written as DNA, the CDR3 is TGTGCCAGCAGTTTATCGGTCAGTGGCAATCAGCCCCAGCATTTT.

The chain employs TRBV19 and TRBJ1-5; possible D gene TRBD1, 5 bases. The germline V gene has CDR1 LNHDA and CDR2 SQIVND (reference sequence). The CDR3 contains 15 residues. V lost 7 bases, J lost 2 bases, and 15 bases lay in between. The CDR3 region has the DNA TGTGCCAGTACCCAGGGAAGGGCGGGCAATCAGCCCCAGCATTTT. Translation: CASTQGRAGNQPQHF.

This clone was picked up a small number of times. The gene calls are TRBV30 and TRBJ2-1, with 10 positions matching TRBD2. V dropped 2 bases and J dropped 1; count of bases not matched to a gene: 5. From germline, CDR1 is GTSNPN and CDR2 SVGIG (reference sequence). The CDR3 runs 16 residues. CDR3 in amino acids: CAWSRAGGLSYNEQFF. CDR3 coding DNA: TGTGCCTGGAGTAGAGCGGGGGGGCTATCCTACAATGAGCAGTTCTTC.

In its sample, this clone was seen once. The gene calls are TRBV7-9 and TRBJ2-7; TRBD1 agrees at 7 bases. The CDR3 runs 16 residues. With V trimmed by 4 bases and J by 0 bases, 9 bases remained unmatched. Germline CDR1 SEHNR, CDR2 FQNEAQ (reference sequence). CDR3 protein: CASSSSLRTGSYEQYF. CDR3 nucleotide sequence: TGTGCCAGCAGCTCCAGTCTTCGGACAGGCTCCTACGAGCAGTACTTC.

V and J are TRBV10-3 and TRBJ2-7; TRBD1 agrees at 12 bases. The J segment lost 5 bases and the V segment lost 9 bases, leaving 8 bases of the junction unmatched. Germline CDR1 is ENHRY and CDR2 is SYGVKD. The CDR3 has 14 amino acids. This CDR3 is CAIRRDRGQDEQYF. CDR3 DNA sequence: TGTGCCATAAGAAGGGACAGGGGGCAGGACGAGCAGTACTTC.

The CDR3 bases are TGCAGCGTTGGCCAGTGGGGCCTCCGAAATGAGCAGTTCTTC. Its protein product is CSVGQWGLRNEQFF. The chain couples TRBV29-1 to TRBJ2-1, with D perhaps matching TRBD1 (5 bases). Germline-derived CDR1 and CDR2 are SQVTM and ANQGSEA. CDR3 size: 14 residues. Trimming cost V 4 bases and J 7 bases, with 17 bases left between them.

The rearrangement links TRBV2 to TRBJ2-7, with 7 bases aligning to TRBD2. The CDR3 covers 14 residues. Trimming at V came to 1 base and at J to 5 bases, leaving 5 bases not matched to a gene. Germline-derived CDR1 and CDR2 are SNHLY and FYNNEI. For the CDR3, the DNA is TGTGCCAGCAGTGAAGGGGAGGGGTTCCACGAGCAGTACTTC. It translates to CASSEGEGFHEQYF.

This chain links TRBV2 with TRBJ1-4; 8 bases are a match to TRBD1. The CDR3 is made up of 16 amino acids. The V and J ends lost 1 base and 4 bases, in that order; junction bases with no gene match: 5. Per the germline V gene, CDR1 is SNHLY and CDR2 is FYNNEI. The chain's CDR3 is CASSEDGQGGNEKLFF. DNA of the CDR3: TGTGCCAGCAGTGAAGATGGACAGGGCGGTAATGAAAAACTGTTTTTT.

The rearrangement links TRBV4-1 to TRBJ2-1, with 9 bases aligning to TRBD2. Germline V gene data show CDR1 as MGHRA and CDR2 as YSYEKL. CDR3 length: 17 residues. With 0 bases clipped from V and 5 bases from J, the junction kept 8 bases outside the gene matches. DNA for the CDR3: TGCGCCAGCAGCCAAGATACGTCTAGCGGGGCCAACAATGAGCAGTTCTTC. This codes for CASSQDTSSGANNEQFF.

The V call is TRBV7-2, the J call TRBJ2-1, with TRBD2 matching 7 bases. After removal of 6 bases from V and 8 bases from J, the junction contained 10 bases not matched to a gene. The V gene's germline CDR1 is SGHTA and CDR2 FQGNSA. The CDR3 consists of 14 residues. The CDR3 spells CASRASSGNDEQFF. The CDR3 nucleotides read TGTGCCAGCAGGGCTTCCAGCGGGAACGATGAGCAGTTCTTC.

The genes are TRBV16 and TRBJ1-5, with D tentatively TRBD1 (6 bases). The CDR3 runs 17 residues. The V end was cut by 4 bases, the J end by 9 bases, with 25 bases between. Germline V CDR1 and CDR2: KGHSY, FQNENV. CDR3 coding DNA: TGTGCCAGCAGCCTAGGGGGACGCTCGGACGGTGTAGGGCCCCAGCATTTT. Amino acids: CASSLGGRSDGVGPQHF.

This rearrangement joins TRBV11-2 to TRBJ1-1; D gene ambiguous. The CDR3 consists of 14 residues. Germline V gene sequence: CDR1 SGHAT, CDR2 FQNNGV. Trimming cost V 6 bases and J 3 bases, with 14 bases left between them. In DNA, the CDR3 is TGTGCCAGCAGGAGAGGCGGGGAGGACACTGAAGCTTTCTTT. Translated, it gives CASRRGGEDTEAFF.

The V call is TRBV7-8, the J call TRBJ1-4; 10 positions match TRBD1. V lost 1 base to trimming and J lost 8 bases; unmatched junction nucleotides: 4. Germline V CDR1 and CDR2: SGHVS, FQNEAQ. This CDR3 contains 15 residues. CDR3 coding DNA: TGTGCCAGCAGCTTAGTGACAGGGGGCCTCGAAAAACTGTTTTTT. This encodes CASSLVTGGLEKLFF.